These T cell receptor beta chains were read from a single sample in a study of blood T cell repertoires in COVID-19. Only in-frame clones appear in the TCRdb table, and some are missing; sequencing was by immunoSEQ multiplex PCR. The repertoire holds over 400,000 clones, with around 85% as singletons. Sequences were obtained from PBMCs or T cells enriched from blood (not recorded which). The receptors come from a woman in her sixties or seventies who had recovered from COVID-19. CDR3s include the opening cysteine and the closing phenylalanine or tryptophan. The D gene is left open where the match is weak. Size is omitted from some rows. Given values are once, few, many or a class for expanded clones.

v_gene	d_gene	abundance	j_gene	CDR3nt	CDR3aa
TRBV7-2	TRBD1	NA	TRBJ1-1	TGTGCCAGCAGCCCTCAGGGGGCGGTGACTGAAGCTTTCTTT	CASSPQGAVTEAFF
TRBV5-5	TRBD1	NA	TRBJ2-2	TGTGCCAGCAGCCCCGGGACAGGGGCTTGGACCGGGGAGCTGTTTTTT	CASSPGTGAWTGELFF
TRBV11-2	NA	NA	TRBJ1-1	TGTGCCAGCCGACGAACACTAGACTCCGGGTTGGTTGAAGCTTTCTTT	CASRRTLDSGLVEAFF
TRBV9	NA	NA	TRBJ2-2	TGTGCCAGCAGCGTAGCTTTCCGGGGGCGGGGGCCTCTGAACACCGGGGAGCTGTTTTTT	CASSVAFRGRGPLNTGELFF
TRBV11-3	NA	once	TRBJ1-4	TGTGCCAGCAGCACCTCTCAGGGTGAAAAACTGTTTTTT	CASSTSQGEKLFF
TRBV25-1	NA	NA	TRBJ1-5	TGTGCCAGCGGCTCAGGGTCCGGGCAGCCCCAGCATTTT	CASGSGSGQPQHF
TRBV4-1	NA	NA	TRBJ2-2	TGCGCCAGCAGCTTACGGACATCCGCGAACACCGGGGAGCTGTTTTTT	CASSLRTSANTGELFF
TRBV4-2	NA	NA	TRBJ1-6	TGTGCCAGCAGCCAAGACCAACAGGTTATGAATTCACCCCTCCACTTT	CASSQDQQVMNSPLHF
TRBV5-6	NA	NA	TRBJ2-5	TGTGCCAGCAGCTTGGTATCAGGGGAAGAGACCCAGTACTTC	CASSLVSGEETQYF
TRBV10-3	NA	NA	TRBJ1-1	TGTGCCATCAGTGAGTCGAAGTCGGTAGACAGGAGCTCCCTTGAAGCTTTCTTT	CAISESKSVDRSSLEAFF
TRBV7-2	NA	NA	TRBJ2-7	TGTGCCAGCAGCTTTTCCGGGACATTATACTACGAGCAGTACTTC	CASSFSGTLYYEQYF
TRBV5-1	TRBD1	NA	TRBJ1-6	TGCGCCAGCAGGCCTGTCCAGGGGGATTCACCCCTCCACTTT	CASRPVQGDSPLHF
TRBV7-8	TRBD1	NA	TRBJ2-5	TGTGCCAGCAGCCATGGACAGGGCCAAGAGACCCAGTACTTC	CASSHGQGQETQYF
TRBV5-4	TRBD1	NA	TRBJ2-4	TGTGCCAGCAGCCCGGGACAGGGTATAGAAAACATTCAGTACTTC	CASSPGQGIENIQYF
TRBV19	NA	NA	TRBJ1-1	TGTGCCAGTAGTATTGGGGGCGGGAACACTGAAGCTTTCTTT	CASSIGGGNTEAFF
TRBV6-2/TRBV6-3	TRBD1	NA	TRBJ1-3	TGTGCCAGCAGTGCCCCCCTTGGAAGGACAGGGTCTGGAAACACCATATATTTT	CASSAPLGRTGSGNTIYF
TRBV10-3	NA	NA	TRBJ1-1	TGTGCCATCGCAGGGGCCTTGAACACTGAAGCTTTCTTT	CAIAGALNTEAFF
TRBV3-1/TRBV3-2	NA	NA	TRBJ1-1	TGTGCCAGCAGCCAAGATCCGGGGGGGACGAACACTGAAGCTTTCTTT	CASSQDPGGTNTEAFF
TRBV27	NA	NA	TRBJ1-2	TGTGCCAGCAGTGAACGAGGGGGTTTAAACTATGGCTACACCTTC	CASSERGGLNYGYTF
TRBV5-1	TRBD1	many	TRBJ1-2	TGCGCCAGCAGCATGGACAGGTCGAACTATGGCTACACCTTC	CASSMDRSNYGYTF